Listed here are 21 T cell receptor beta chains from one sample, sequenced in a study of blood T cells in healthy people across ages. A sample-barcoded 5' primer and a J-beta primer mix were used in a second PCR of roughly 7 to 11 cycles. TCRdb reprocessed the 5' RACE reads via MiXCR and lists one record per CDR3 protein. The table has 1.5 million to 2 million distinct CDR3 sequences, 28% seen once. Sequencing was carried out using blood. These receptors were obtained from a young woman in good health.

The chain employs TRBV20-1 and TRBJ2-1; D might be TRBD2 (6 bases). V dropped 6 bases and J dropped 6 bases, with 15 bases sitting between them. This CDR3 has 13 residues. CDR1 DFQATT and CDR2 SNEGSKA come from the germline V gene (reference sequence). The CDR3 spells CSASGTPLNEQFF. CDR3 in DNA: TGCAGTGCCTCCGGGACTCCCCTCAATGAGCAGTTCTTC.

The chain uses TRBV5-1 and TRBJ1-2; 8 bases line up with TRBD1. The trim removed 4 bases at V and 4 bases at J, leaving 12 bases unmatched. Looked up from germline, CDR1 is SGHRS and CDR2 is YFSETQ. CDR3 size: 16 residues. The CDR3 spells CASSPHPTGEGYGYTF. In DNA form, the CDR3 reads TGCGCCAGCAGCCCCCATCCGACAGGGGAAGGCTATGGCTACACCTTC.

V usage is TRBV2 and J usage is TRBJ1-1; the match to TRBD1 covers 9 bases. The CDR3 contains 13 residues. Germline V gene data show CDR1 as SNHLY and CDR2 as FYNNEI. V was pared by 8 bases and J by 5 bases, with 6 bases of the junction left unmatched. The CDR3 DNA reads TGTGCCAGCGCGGGACAGGGTAGGACTGAAGCTTTCTTT. Its protein product is CASAGQGRTEAFF.

This clonotype turned up a few times. This chain uses TRBV5-1 with TRBJ2-5; D is perhaps TRBD1 (6 bases). The germline V gene has CDR1 SGHRS and CDR2 YFSETQ. V dropped 4 bases and J dropped 0 bases, with 13 bases sitting between them. The CDR3 sequence is 15 residues long. DNA for the CDR3: TGCGCCAGCAGCGATAGTGGACAGAACCAAGAGACCCAGTACTTC. This translates into CASSDSGQNQETQYF.

This clonotype has ten or more counts. V gene TRBV20-1 combines with J gene TRBJ1-4; possible D gene TRBD1, 5 bases. Per the germline V gene, CDR1 is DFQATT and CDR2 is SNEGSKA (reference sequence). The CDR3 contains 14 residues. Trimming left V 6 bases short and J 3 bases short, with 14 bases between. The CDR3 sequence: CSAPAGGSNEKLFF. CDR3 nucleotides: TGCAGTGCCCCGGCGGGGGGATCTAATGAAAAACTGTTTTTT.

Ten or more counts support this clonotype. J is TRBJ2-6 and V is TRBV24-1; the D call may be TRBD1 or TRBD2 (5 bases each). V lost 0 bases and J 1 base, leaving 9 bases between the germline ends. The CDR3 runs to 17 residues. Per the germline V gene, CDR1 is KGHDR and CDR2 is SFDVKD. The CDR3 is CATSDLRRTSGANVLTF. CDR3 DNA: TGTGCCACCAGTGATTTGCGGAGGACATCTGGGGCCAACGTCCTGACTTTC.

The rearrangement joins TRBV7-8 to TRBJ1-5, with TRBD1 matching 7 bases. Germline lookup yields CDR1 SGHVS and CDR2 FQNEAQ. Trimming removed 5 bases from V and 7 bases from J; junction bases left unmatched: 11. The CDR3 has 15 amino acids. CDR3 DNA: TGTGCCAGCAGCCCCGGACCTAACAGGGGACAGCCCCAGCATTTT. It translates to CASSPGPNRGQPQHF.

V gene TRBV7-3 combines with J gene TRBJ1-1, with D perhaps TRBD1 (6 bases). Germline lookup yields CDR1 SGHTA and CDR2 FQGTGA. The CDR3 spans 13 residues. V was trimmed by 8 bases and J by 0 bases, leaving 10 bases between them. CDR3 amino acids: CASGQNMNTEAFF. The DNA for the CDR3 is TGTGCCAGCGGACAGAACATGAACACTGAAGCTTTCTTT. Supplemented by reference TRBV7-3 and TRBJ1-1, the full variable domain reads GAGVSQTPSNKVTEKGKYVELRCDPISGHTALYWYRQSLGQGPEFLIYFQGTGAADDSGLPNDRFFAVRPEGSVSTLKIQRTERGDSAVYLCASGQNMNTEAFFGQGTRLTVV.

This sequence joins TRBV28 and TRBJ2-5; 7 bases are a match to TRBD2. The J segment lost 5 bases and the V segment lost 2 bases, leaving 8 bases of the junction unmatched. Germline loops: CDR1 MDHEN, CDR2 SYDVKM. The CDR3 covers 15 residues. CDR3 DNA sequence: TGTGCCAGCAGTTTAATCAACGGGGGGATGGAGACCCAGTACTTC. This gives the protein CASSLINGGMETQYF.

The chain combines TRBV20-1 with TRBJ2-7; 9 bases align to TRBD1. Trimming cost V 1 base and J 1 base; bases outside gene matches: 5. In germline, CDR1 is DFQATT, CDR2 SNEGSKA (reference sequence). The CDR3 runs 15 residues. The CDR3 nucleotides are TGCAGTGCTAGAGGGGGACAGGGATGGTCCTACGAGCAGTACTTC. This sequence encodes CSARGGQGWSYEQYF.

J is TRBJ2-5 and V is TRBV20-1; D gene unclear. TRBJ2-7 explains the end of the DNA better; the J call may be wrong. The CDR3 has 12 amino acids. The germline gives CDR1 DFQATT, CDR2 SNEGSKA (reference sequence). The DNA for the CDR3 is TGCAGTGCTACCCCGTGGAGTAACGAGCAGTACTTC. Protein sequence: CSATPWSNEQYF.

This clonotype has more than one count but fewer than ten. V and J are TRBV14 and TRBJ1-2; D uncertain. The germline V gene encodes CDR1 SGHDN and CDR2 FVKESK. The CDR3 is 12 residues long. The V gene lost 2 bases and the J gene lost 4 bases, with 5 bases spanning the gap. The CDR3 region is CASSQNSYGYTF. The DNA for the CDR3 is TGTGCCAGCAGCCAAAACAGCTATGGCTACACCTTC.

A few counts support this clonotype. The V and J genes are TRBV9 and TRBJ2-2; 8 bases are a match to TRBD2. Germline trimming cut 0 bases from V and 5 bases from J; bases unmatched to any gene: 0. CDR1 and CDR2 from the germline V gene are SGDLS and YYNGEE. The CDR3 is made up of 14 amino acids. In nucleotides, the CDR3 is TGTGCCAGCAGCGTAGGCGGGGGGACCGGGGAGCTGTTTTTT. Protein: CASSVGGGTGELFF.

This clonotype was recorded a few times. The chain couples TRBV28 to TRBJ1-2; tentative D call: TRBD1 (5 bases). The germline V gene encodes CDR1 MDHEN and CDR2 SYDVKM. V lost 10 bases, J lost 8 bases, and 17 bases lay in between. The CDR3 covers 12 residues. The CDR3 coding sequence is TGTGCCATAGAGAAGGGGAGTTTCGGCTACACCTTC. The encoded protein is CAIEKGSFGYTF.

The gene calls are TRBV11-2 and TRBJ2-1; D is uncertain. The CDR3 is made up of 14 amino acids. The V gene lost 0 bases and the J gene lost 9 bases, with 12 bases spanning the gap. Germline CDR1 reads SGHAT; CDR2 reads FQNNGV. The CDR3 sequence is CASSLDLVPGEQFF. CDR3 bases: TGTGCCAGCAGCTTAGATCTGGTCCCGGGTGAGCAGTTCTTC.

The CDR3 loop reads CASSFERADTQYF. The DNA of the CDR3 is TGTGCCAGCAGTTTCGAGAGGGCAGATACGCAGTATTTT. The chain links TRBV25-1 to TRBJ2-3, with D possibly being TRBD2 (5 bases). This CDR3 has 13 residues. Germline V gene lookup returns CDR1 MGHDK and CDR2 SYGVNS. V was shortened by 5 bases and J by 4 bases, with 10 bases between the two germline ends.

This clonotype was seen more than once but under ten times. The V gene is TRBV12-3 or TRBV12-4, the J gene TRBJ2-5; possibly TRBD1 or TRBD2 for D (5 bases each). The CDR3 is 13 amino acids. Trimming shortened V by 6 bases and J by 6 bases, and 14 bases separated the two germline ends. DNA for the CDR3: TGTGCCAGCAGCCGGGACCCCCGACAGACCCAGTACTTC. As protein: CASSRDPRQTQYF.

Of note for this clonotype: One end of the junction is discordant with germline, which a read error may explain. In DNA, the CDR3 is TGTGTCAGCAGTTACTCGGAAGGGTATGAGCAGTACTTC. Its protein product is CVSSYSEGYEQYF. The chain combines TRBV6-6 with TRBJ2-4; D is undetermined. Germline V CDR1 and CDR2: MNHNY, SVGAGI (reference sequence). CDR3 length: 13 amino acids.

This clonotype was seen only a few times. The chain has TRBV6-1 and TRBJ2-6; D is undetermined. The CDR3 loop spans 16 amino acids. Between the trimmed V and J ends, which lost 4 bases and 4 bases, there was a span of 14 bases. CDR1 MNHNS and CDR2 SASEGT come from the germline V gene. CDR3 sequence (DNA): TGTGCCAGCAGTGCCATTAGGGCGAGCGGGGCCAACGTCCTGACTTTC. Encoded protein: CASSAIRASGANVLTF.

This clonotype showed up just a few times. The genes are TRBV6-4 and TRBJ2-1, with 13 bases fitting TRBD2. The CDR3 has 19 residues. V lost 6 bases and J lost 4; bases outside the gene matches: 15. Germline V gene lookup returns CDR1 MRHNA and CDR2 SNTAGT. CDR3 residues: CASRREGSLAGGQYNEQFF. CDR3 bases: TGTGCCAGCAGGCGTGAAGGGTCACTAGCGGGGGGGCAATACAATGAGCAGTTCTTC.

This clonotype was counted at least ten times. This chain uses TRBV28 with TRBJ2-1, with 10 bases lining up with TRBD2. The CDR3 is 14 residues long. Germline V gene sequence: CDR1 MDHEN, CDR2 SYDVKM. Trimming at V came to 6 bases and at J to 7 bases, leaving 6 bases not matched to a gene. CDR3 loop: CASSWSSGGNEQFF. CDR3 sequence (DNA): TGTGCCAGCAGCTGGTCTAGCGGGGGAAATGAGCAGTTCTTC. Together with reference TRBV28 and TRBJ2-1, the CDR3 gives the full variable domain: DVKVTQSSRYLVKRTGEKVFLECVQDMDHENMFWYRQDPGLGLRLIYFSYDVKMKEKGDIPEGYSVSREKKERFSLILESASTNQTSMYLCASSWSSGGNEQFFGPGTRLTVL.